What follows are 16 T cell receptor beta chains derived from one specimen sequenced in a study of blood T cell repertoires in COVID-19. Clones were read by immunoSEQ multiplex PCR, and TCRdb kept only the in-frame ones, dropping some. The sample has approximately 200,000 clones, around 82% seen once. The sequenced sample was PBMCs or T cells enriched from blood (not recorded which). The receptors were gathered from a man aged 35-49 years who had recovered from COVID-19.

The V and J genes are TRBV12-3 or TRBV12-4 and TRBJ1-2; 11 bases agree with TRBD1. J was trimmed by 6 bases and V by 5 bases; bases with no gene match: 2. The CDR3 spans 13 residues. The CDR3 is CASSRTGGHGYTF. In DNA form, the CDR3 reads TGTGCCAGCAGTCGGACAGGGGGCCATGGCTACACCTTC.

This clone was observed a single time. V and J are TRBV6-5 and TRBJ2-7; TRBD2 might be the D (5 bases). This CDR3 is built from 12 residues. Germline lookup yields CDR1 MNHEY and CDR2 SVGAGI. V lost 5 bases, J lost 1 base, and 6 bases lay in between. The CDR3 loop reads CASSRLSYEQYV. The CDR3 nucleotides read TGTGCCAGCAGTAGACTATCCTACGAGCAGTACGTC.

This clone has just one count. The V and J genes are TRBV28 and TRBJ1-1; D may be TRBD1 (6 bases). The CDR3 spans 12 residues. Germline V gives CDR1 MDHEN, CDR2 SYDVKM. V was cut by 10 bases and J by 8 bases, with 17 bases left in between. CDR3 residues: CATLLTTGEAFF. The CDR3 coding sequence is TGTGCCACTTTACTAACGACAGGCGAAGCTTTCTTT.

CDR3 sequence reads: CASSPGGAGYTF. The CDR3 DNA reads as TGTGCCAGCAGCCCTGGAGGGGCCGGCTACACCTTC. The V and J genes are TRBV7-3 and TRBJ1-2, with D possibly being TRBD1 (5 bases). The CDR3 runs 12 residues. CDR1 is SGHTA and CDR2 is FQGTGA in the germline V gene. V was pared by 5 bases and J by 8 bases, with 12 bases between.

CDR3 nucleotides: TGTGCCAGCAGTATTGGCGGCAGCTCCTACAATGAGCAGTTCTTC. It specifies CASSIGGSSYNEQFF. The chain combines TRBV27 with TRBJ2-1, with unresolved D. The CDR3 contains 15 residues. Germline V gene lookup returns CDR1 MNHEY and CDR2 SMNVEV (reference sequence). V lost 5 bases and J lost 0, with 11 bases in between.

CDR3 coding DNA: TGTGCCAGCTCCTATCGGGGACTGAGGAACACCGGGGAGCTGTTTTTT. Amino acid sequence: CASSYRGLRNTGELFF. This chain links TRBV18 with TRBJ2-2, with D possibly TRBD2 on 6 matching bases. CDR1 and CDR2 from the germline V gene are KGHSH and LQKENI. The CDR3 is 16 residues long. V was cut by 6 bases and J by 1 base, with 15 bases left in between.

The chain uses TRBV3-1 (or the pseudogene TRBV3-2) and TRBJ2-3; a possible D gene is TRBD1 (5 bases). Germline V gene lookup returns CDR1 LGHDT and CDR2 YNNKEL (reference sequence). The CDR3 loop spans 14 amino acids. Trimming pared 2 bases from V and 6 bases from J, leaving 12 bases between. The CDR3 protein is CASSQMVGVDTQYF. CDR3 nucleotide sequence: TGTGCCAGCAGCCAAATGGTAGGGGTGGATACGCAGTATTTT.

The sample holds one count of this clone. This chain joins TRBV9 and TRBJ2-1, with a tentative D call TRBD1 (5 bases). Trimming took off 3 bases at V and 12 bases at J, with 16 bases between the two ends. The CDR3 runs 13 residues. CDR1 is SGDLS, CDR2 YYNGEE, per germline. Here the CDR3 reads CASSGGSEVGQFF. DNA of the CDR3: TGTGCCAGCAGCGGGGGCTCCGAAGTTGGGCAGTTCTTC.

The genes are TRBV7-8 and TRBJ2-5; the D is unclear. The CDR3 length is 13 residues. Trimming removed 2 bases at V and 8 bases at J, with 12 bases between. Germline-derived CDR1 and CDR2 are SGHVS and FQNEAQ. CDR3 region: CASSLSYRTTQYF. Here the CDR3 DNA reads TGTGCCAGCAGCTTATCCTATCGAACCACCCAGTACTTC.

The chain's CDR3 is CASSSQGAGVSEKLFF. CDR3 coding DNA: TGTGCCAGCAGTTCACAGGGGGCTGGAGTCAGTGAAAAACTGTTTTTT. The chain links TRBV28 to TRBJ1-4; TRBD1 matches at 9 bases. Trimming cost V 4 bases and J 7 bases; bases outside gene matches: 10. This CDR3 is 16 amino acids long. The germline gives CDR1 MDHEN, CDR2 SYDVKM.

This clone was recorded only once. V is TRBV18 and J is TRBJ2-7; no clear D gene. CDR3 length: 15 residues. V shed 0 bases and J shed 6 bases, with 15 bases lying between them. Germline loops: CDR1 KGHSH, CDR2 LQKENI. The CDR3 nucleotides are TGTGCCAGCTCACCACCGTCGGCAGGCAGCCCCGAGCAGTACTTC. The encoded protein is CASSPPSAGSPEQYF.

This clone was seen once. J is TRBJ2-1 and V is TRBV25-1; D remains unclear. V was clipped by 0 bases and J by 4 bases, with 19 bases between them. CDR1 is MGHDK, CDR2 SYGVNS, per germline. This CDR3 contains 18 residues. The CDR3 DNA reads as TGTGCCAGCAGTGAATATATAGCCTCTGCACTTGCATACAATGAGCAGTTCTTC. It is translated as CASSEYIASALAYNEQFF.

This clone showed up just a few times. The V call is TRBV7-9, the J call TRBJ1-1; D gene unclear. The length of the CDR3 is 14 residues. The germline gives CDR1 SEHNR, CDR2 FQNEAQ (reference sequence). V was shortened by 4 bases and J by 4 bases, with 13 bases between the two germline ends. Here the CDR3 DNA reads TGTGCCAGCAGCTCCGCGCCCCCGTCCACTGAAGCTTTCTTT. It encodes CASSSAPPSTEAFF.

This chain's CDR3 is CAWSPGQSYQPQHF. CDR3 sequence (DNA): TGTGCCTGGAGCCCGGGACAGTCTTATCAGCCCCAGCATTTT. The chain is built from TRBV30 and TRBJ1-5; 7 nucleotides match TRBD1. The CDR3 covers 14 residues. Per germline, CDR1 GTSNPN and CDR2 SVGIG (reference sequence). V dropped 3 bases and J dropped 5; count of bases not matched to a gene: 7.

This rearrangement joins TRBV9 to TRBJ1-5; D gene uncertain. Germline CDR1 is SGDLS and CDR2 is YYNGEE. Trimming removed 0 bases at V and 5 bases at J, with 6 bases between. The CDR3 length is 13 residues. This CDR3 reads CASSVEPDQPQHF. The CDR3 coding sequence is TGTGCCAGCAGCGTAGAGCCGGATCAGCCCCAGCATTTT.

This clone showed up just once. V is TRBV28 and J is TRBJ1-2, with unresolved D. Trimming cost V 3 bases and J 7 bases, with 12 bases left between them. This CDR3 spans 13 amino acids. Germline CDR1 MDHEN, CDR2 SYDVKM. CDR3 bases: TGTGCCAGCAGTTTTATAGGCCGGGGTGGCTACACCTTC. This encodes CASSFIGRGGYTF.